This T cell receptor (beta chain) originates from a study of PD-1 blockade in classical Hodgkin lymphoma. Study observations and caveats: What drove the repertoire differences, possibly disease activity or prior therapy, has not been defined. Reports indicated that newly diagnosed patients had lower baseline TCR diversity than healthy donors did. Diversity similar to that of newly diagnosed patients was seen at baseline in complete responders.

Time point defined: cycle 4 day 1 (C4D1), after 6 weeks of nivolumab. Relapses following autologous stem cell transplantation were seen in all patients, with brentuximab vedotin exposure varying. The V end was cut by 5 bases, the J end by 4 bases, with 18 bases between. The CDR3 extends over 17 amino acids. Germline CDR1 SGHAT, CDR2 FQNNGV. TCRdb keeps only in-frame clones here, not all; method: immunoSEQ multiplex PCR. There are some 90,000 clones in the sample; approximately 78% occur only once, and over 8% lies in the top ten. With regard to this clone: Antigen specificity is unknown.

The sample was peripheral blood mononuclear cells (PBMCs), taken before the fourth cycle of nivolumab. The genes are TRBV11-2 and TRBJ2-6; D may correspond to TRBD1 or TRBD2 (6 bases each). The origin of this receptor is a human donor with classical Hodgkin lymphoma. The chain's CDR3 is CASSPQERGVGANVLTF. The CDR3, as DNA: TGTGCCAGCAGCCCCCAGGAGAGGGGGGTCGGGGCCAACGTCCTGACTTTC.